This TCR beta chain came from a study of cytomegalovirus exposure and HLA in healthy donors. PCR employed 60 Vbeta and 13 Jbeta primers. Libraries were prepared by immunoSEQ multiplex PCR; TCRdb keeps only in-frame clonotypes and omits some of them. The table records 60,000 to 80,000 clones, under 80% of them present only once. Remarks on this clone: Its specificity is not known.

Study results and limitations: Clonal expansion was found to be greater in HLA-associated TCR beta chains than in equally common others in a later analysis. Presence/absence analysis assumed near-uniform sequencing depth across donors. Later analysis showed TCR association rates varying by HLA locus, highest for DRB1 and lowest for HLA-C.

CDR1 is SGHAT and CDR2 is FQDESV in the germline V gene (reference sequence). This CDR3 spans 14 amino acids. Deletions cut 3 bases from V and 5 bases from J, with 13 bases between. The sample comprised PBMCs. This receptor was identified in a woman aged 30 to 39 in good health and CMV-seronegative. The chain combines TRBV11-1 with TRBJ1-2; D might be TRBD1 (6 bases). CDR3 DNA sequence: TGTGCCAGCAGCTTCAGCAGGGGTCGGTATGGCTACACCTTC. Amino acid sequence: CASSFSRGRYGYTF.